Listed below are T cell receptor beta chains from one sample, sequenced in a study of T cell repertoires in cytomegalovirus infection. TCRdb re-called the reads through MiXCR, storing one row per CDR3 protein. The repertoire holds around 430,000 distinct CDR3 sequences, more than 40% seen once, with just under 45% in the top ten. Antigens of these TCRs are unknown. The sample was cultured PBMCs, taken from culture after CMV antigen stimulation. These receptors were obtained from a human donor in good health (CMV status not recorded). Some clones in this sample may be carry-over from other donors' samples. Each CDR3 is given with its conserved first and last residue. The D gene is left open where the match is weak. Where a row states a size, it is once, few, many or the class of an expanded clone; other rows omit it.

v_gene: TRBV4-3; j_gene: TRBJ2-4; abundance: -; d_gene: TRBD2; CDR3nt: TGCGCCAGCAGCCAAGATATTGGACTAGCGGGTCCGTACTTC; CDR3aa: CASSQDIGLAGPYF
v_gene: TRBV7-6; j_gene: TRBJ2-4; abundance: -; d_gene: TRBD2; CDR3nt: TGTGCCAGCAGCTCTATGGGGGGGACAGCCAAAAACATTCAGTACTTC; CDR3aa: CASSSMGGTAKNIQYF
v_gene: TRBV7-2; j_gene: TRBJ1-5; abundance: -; d_gene: TRBD1; CDR3nt: TGTGCCAGCAGCTTAAGGCAGGGGGATGATCAGCCCCAGCATTTT; CDR3aa: CASSLRQGDDQPQHF
v_gene: TRBV27; j_gene: TRBJ2-1; abundance: -; d_gene: -; CDR3nt: TGTGCCAGCAGTTCTAAGCGAGCCCTTGGTTACAATGAGCAGTTCTTC; CDR3aa: CASSSKRALGYNEQFF
v_gene: TRBV6-6; j_gene: TRBJ2-5; abundance: -; d_gene: -; CDR3nt: TGTGCCAGCAGTTACTTCGGCGGGGGCCCTTTAGAGACCCAGTACTTC; CDR3aa: CASSYFGGGPLETQYF
v_gene: TRBV19; j_gene: TRBJ1-2; abundance: -; d_gene: -; CDR3nt: TGTGCCAGTAGTACTGGCATTGCTATCTCTGCTCAATATGGCTACACCTTC; CDR3aa: CASSTGIAISAQYGYTF
v_gene: TRBV6-6; j_gene: TRBJ1-1; abundance: -; d_gene: TRBD1; CDR3nt: TGTGCCAGCAGGACAGGGGGAGGAACTGAAGCTTTCTTT; CDR3aa: CASRTGGGTEAFF
v_gene: TRBV4-3; j_gene: TRBJ2-5; abundance: -; d_gene: -; CDR3nt: TGCGCCAGCAGCCCAGGGGTAGGAGAGACCCAGTACTTC; CDR3aa: CASSPGVGETQYF
v_gene: TRBV13; j_gene: TRBJ1-1; abundance: few; d_gene: TRBD1; CDR3nt: TGTGCCAGCAGCGGCGACAGGGGCGACACTGAAGCTTTCTTT; CDR3aa: CASSGDRGDTEAFF
v_gene: TRBV20-1; j_gene: TRBJ1-1; abundance: -; d_gene: -; CDR3nt: TGCAGTGCTAGAGATATAGGCAGAAACACTGAAGCTTCCTTT; CDR3aa: CSARDIGRNTEASF
v_gene: TRBV7-2; j_gene: TRBJ1-3; abundance: few; d_gene: -; CDR3nt: TGTGCCAGCAGCAAGGGCCAGGGAGGCGCTGGAAACACCATATATTTT; CDR3aa: CASSKGQGGAGNTIYF
v_gene: TRBV7-2; j_gene: TRBJ2-5; abundance: -; d_gene: -; CDR3nt: TGTGCCAGCAGCCCCCGGTTCCGGGTTGCAGAGACCCAGTACTTC; CDR3aa: CASSPRFRVAETQYF
v_gene: TRBV11-2; j_gene: TRBJ2-3; abundance: -; d_gene: -; CDR3nt: TGTGCCAGCAGCTTATCTCCGGCCCGGTCGGATACGCAGTATTTT; CDR3aa: CASSLSPARSDTQYF
v_gene: TRBV12-3/TRBV12-4; j_gene: TRBJ1-1; abundance: few; d_gene: TRBD1; CDR3nt: TGTGCCAGCAGTTTTAACCCACGCAGGGGGGCGCAAAACACTGAAGCTTTCTTT; CDR3aa: CASSFNPRRGAQNTEAFF
v_gene: TRBV6-8; j_gene: TRBJ2-1; abundance: -; d_gene: -; CDR3nt: TGTGCCAGCAGTCAACTAGGGAGGTTCGAGAGACCCGAGCAGTTCTTC; CDR3aa: CASSQLGRFERPEQFF
v_gene: TRBV7-6; j_gene: TRBJ2-5; abundance: -; d_gene: TRBD2; CDR3nt: TGTGCCAGCAGCTCCCCTAGCGGGACCCAGTACTTC; CDR3aa: CASSSPSGTQYF
v_gene: TRBV5-1; j_gene: TRBJ2-7; abundance: -; d_gene: -; CDR3nt: TGCGCCAGCAGCTTGGATCTTCTCAGGGCAACGAACGAGCAGTACTTC; CDR3aa: CASSLDLLRATNEQYF
v_gene: TRBV6-2/TRBV6-3; j_gene: TRBJ2-7; abundance: -; d_gene: -; CDR3nt: TGTGCCACCACACGCGCCCCGGGACCCCCAACGGAGCAGTACTTC; CDR3aa: CATTRAPGPPTEQYF
v_gene: TRBV5-6; j_gene: TRBJ1-1; abundance: -; d_gene: -; CDR3nt: TGTGCCAGCAGCCGAGGGATTGAAAACACTGAAGCTTTCTTT; CDR3aa: CASSRGIENTEAFF
v_gene: TRBV19; j_gene: TRBJ1-1; abundance: -; d_gene: TRBD1; CDR3nt: TGTGCCAGTAGTCAATCACACAGGGGGAACACTGAAGCTTTCTTT; CDR3aa: CASSQSHRGNTEAFF
v_gene: TRBV7-2; j_gene: TRBJ1-2; abundance: -; d_gene: -; CDR3nt: TGTGCCAGCAGCCACAGTAGGGGGTATGGCTACACCTTC; CDR3aa: CASSHSRGYGYTF
v_gene: TRBV7-2; j_gene: TRBJ2-2; abundance: many; d_gene: -; CDR3nt: TGTGCCAGCAGCTTAGTCTCCTCGGGTTCCGGGGAGCTGTTTTTT; CDR3aa: CASSLVSSGSGELFF
v_gene: TRBV20-1; j_gene: TRBJ2-7; abundance: once; d_gene: TRBD1; CDR3nt: TGCAGTGCTAGAGACCCCCGGGGGACAGGGAGAGAGCAGTACTTC; CDR3aa: CSARDPRGTGREQYF
v_gene: TRBV7-8; j_gene: TRBJ2-7; abundance: few; d_gene: TRBD2; CDR3nt: TGTGCCAGCAGCTTTACTAGCGGGAGTATAGGGGCCTACGAGCAGTACTTC; CDR3aa: CASSFTSGSIGAYEQYF
v_gene: TRBV28; j_gene: TRBJ2-3; abundance: -; d_gene: TRBD2; CDR3nt: TGTGCCACCACGGGGGGAAGAGGCGCAGATACGCAGTATTTT; CDR3aa: CATTGGRGADTQYF
v_gene: TRBV12-3/TRBV12-4; j_gene: TRBJ2-7; abundance: -; d_gene: -; CDR3nt: TGTGCCAGCAGCCGTTTCACCTACGAGCAGTACTTC; CDR3aa: CASSRFTYEQYF
v_gene: TRBV7-6; j_gene: TRBJ1-4; abundance: few; d_gene: TRBD1; CDR3nt: TGTGCCAGCAGCCCCCGGCTCGACAGGGATATTGAAAAACTGTTTTTT; CDR3aa: CASSPRLDRDIEKLFF
v_gene: TRBV7-2; j_gene: TRBJ1-5; abundance: many; d_gene: -; CDR3nt: TGTGCCAGCAGCTCGGCTGGTGTACAAGGTCAGCCCCAGCATTTT; CDR3aa: CASSSAGVQGQPQHF
v_gene: TRBV27; j_gene: TRBJ2-1; abundance: -; d_gene: -; CDR3nt: TGTGCCAGCAGTGGGAGGAGGACTCGGGGTGAGCAGTTCTTC; CDR3aa: CASSGRRTRGEQFF
v_gene: TRBV7-9; j_gene: TRBJ1-4; abundance: -; d_gene: -; CDR3nt: TGTGCCAGCAGCTTCGGTAGGGTGGGGGAAAAACTGTTTTTT; CDR3aa: CASSFGRVGEKLFF
v_gene: TRBV4-1; j_gene: TRBJ1-2; abundance: once; d_gene: -; CDR3nt: TGCGCCAGCAGCCAACCCAGGAAAGGGGGAAAGGGCTATGGCTACACCTTC; CDR3aa: CASSQPRKGGKGYGYTF
v_gene: TRBV12-3/TRBV12-4; j_gene: TRBJ2-5; abundance: -; d_gene: -; CDR3nt: TGTGCCAGCAGTTTGAAGTTGGCGGACCAAGAGACCCAGTACTTC; CDR3aa: CASSLKLADQETQYF
v_gene: TRBV7-2; j_gene: TRBJ2-7; abundance: -; d_gene: -; CDR3nt: TGTGCCAGCAGCTTATCCGGAGAATTTTACGAGCAGTACTTC; CDR3aa: CASSLSGEFYEQYF
v_gene: TRBV25-1; j_gene: TRBJ2-7; abundance: few; d_gene: -; CDR3nt: TGTGCCAGCAGCCCGAGGGGGGCTTCCTACGAGCAGTACTTC; CDR3aa: CASSPRGASYEQYF
v_gene: TRBV4-3; j_gene: TRBJ2-3; abundance: -; d_gene: TRBD2; CDR3nt: TGCGCCAGCAGCCAAGCCTTAGGGAGGGCCGGAGATACGCAGTATTTT; CDR3aa: CASSQALGRAGDTQYF
v_gene: TRBV28; j_gene: TRBJ2-3; abundance: -; d_gene: -; CDR3nt: TGTGCCAGCAGGTTGAGTTCCGAGGATGTCAAAACGCAGTATTTT; CDR3aa: CASRLSSEDVKTQYF
v_gene: TRBV20-1; j_gene: TRBJ2-1; abundance: -; d_gene: TRBD2; CDR3nt: TGCACCGCGGAGCGGGACGGGACCTACAATGAGCAGTTCTTC; CDR3aa: CTAERDGTYNEQFF
v_gene: TRBV30; j_gene: TRBJ2-7; abundance: -; d_gene: -; CDR3nt: TGTGCCTGGGGGTACCCCTACGAGCAGTACTTC; CDR3aa: CAWGYPYEQYF
v_gene: TRBV6-1; j_gene: TRBJ1-6; abundance: few; d_gene: -; CDR3nt: TGTGCCAGCAGTGATGCGGTAACAGCCGGTATGTCCCTCCACTTT; CDR3aa: CASSDAVTAGMSLHF
v_gene: TRBV5-1; j_gene: TRBJ2-7; abundance: few; d_gene: TRBD2; CDR3nt: TGCGCCAGCAGCTCCCGCGAGGCGGGAGTCCACGAGCAGTACTTC; CDR3aa: CASSSREAGVHEQYF
v_gene: TRBV6-8; j_gene: TRBJ2-1; abundance: -; d_gene: TRBD1; CDR3nt: TGTGCCCACCAACAGGGGCCTTACAATGAGCAGTTCTTC; CDR3aa: CAHQQGPYNEQFF
v_gene: TRBV4-1; j_gene: TRBJ2-1; abundance: -; d_gene: -; CDR3nt: TGCGCCAGCAGCATTCAGTGGGGGTCACTGGACAATGAGCAGTTCTTC; CDR3aa: CASSIQWGSLDNEQFF
v_gene: TRBV7-2; j_gene: TRBJ2-7; abundance: -; d_gene: TRBD2; CDR3nt: TGTGCCAGCAGATTAGAGGTCGGGACTAGCGGGAGAGAGCAGTACTTC; CDR3aa: CASRLEVGTSGREQYF
v_gene: TRBV7-2; j_gene: TRBJ2-1; abundance: many; d_gene: -; CDR3nt: TGTGCCAGCAGCTTCACGTACGGGGTTAACAATGAGCAGTTCTTC; CDR3aa: CASSFTYGVNNEQFF
v_gene: TRBV2; j_gene: TRBJ1-1; abundance: -; d_gene: -; CDR3nt: TGTGCCGGCTCCAGGGACTTGAACACTGAAGCTTTCTTT; CDR3aa: CAGSRDLNTEAFF
v_gene: TRBV12-3/TRBV12-4; j_gene: TRBJ2-6; abundance: few; d_gene: -; CDR3nt: TGTGCCAGCAGTTTTGTGGTTTGGGGAAAGAGCTCTGGGGCCAACGTCCTGACTTTC; CDR3aa: CASSFVVWGKSSGANVLTF
v_gene: TRBV5-1; j_gene: TRBJ2-7; abundance: -; d_gene: -; CDR3nt: TGCGCCAGCAGCTTGGCCACAGCGCAGTACGAGCAGTACTTC; CDR3aa: CASSLATAQYEQYF
v_gene: TRBV5-5; j_gene: TRBJ1-2; abundance: few; d_gene: -; CDR3nt: TGTGCCAGCAGCTTGCCTGGGGGCTCTAACTATGGCTACACCTTC; CDR3aa: CASSLPGGSNYGYTF
v_gene: TRBV6-5; j_gene: TRBJ2-1; abundance: -; d_gene: TRBD2; CDR3nt: TGTGCCAGCAGTTTGGGACTAGCGGGAGGGTACAATGAGCAGTTCTTC; CDR3aa: CASSLGLAGGYNEQFF
v_gene: TRBV7-9; j_gene: TRBJ2-6; abundance: few; d_gene: -; CDR3nt: TGTGCCAGCAGCTCGCCGGGAGCTGGGGCCAACGTCCTGACTTTC; CDR3aa: CASSSPGAGANVLTF
v_gene: TRBV4-1; j_gene: TRBJ2-7; abundance: -; d_gene: -; CDR3nt: TGCGCCAGCAGCCAAGATGGGGGGATGGACGAGCAGTACTTC; CDR3aa: CASSQDGGMDEQYF
v_gene: TRBV2; j_gene: TRBJ2-7; abundance: -; d_gene: -; CDR3nt: TGTGCCAGCAGTCCACAGTTGGTTAGCTCCTACGAGCAGTACTTC; CDR3aa: CASSPQLVSSYEQYF
v_gene: TRBV7-8; j_gene: TRBJ1-1; abundance: -; d_gene: -; CDR3nt: TGTGCCAGCAGCTACGATCGTACCAGGAGGACTGAAGCTTTCTTT; CDR3aa: CASSYDRTRRTEAFF